This TCR beta chain was recovered during a study of high-grade serous ovarian cancer treatment subgroups. This CDR3 comprises 15 residues. The germline V gene has CDR1 MNHEY and CDR2 SMNVEV (reference sequence). Deletions cut 6 bases from V and 5 bases from J, with 19 bases between. Tumor tissue was taken before any definitive surgery or chemotherapy was given. Generated by immunoSEQ multiplex PCR, the TCRdb table keeps only in-frame clones and is missing some. The table lists about 39,000 clones, roughly three quarters of them singletons, with approximately 3% in the top ten. The clonotype originates from a human donor with high-grade serous ovarian cancer. The sample comprised tumor tissue. The chain has TRBV27 and TRBJ1-1; the D gene is possibly TRBD1 (6 bases). In DNA, the CDR3 is TGTGCCAGCAGCCGGGGGCTCCTTCAGGGGACTGAAGCTTTCTTT. Encoded protein: CASSRGLLQGTEAFF.